This entry describes one T cell receptor (beta chain). What it binds is not known. This CDR3 is built from 13 residues. The V and J ends lost 2 bases and 1 base respectively, with 6 bases between them. From germline, CDR1 is SGDLS and CDR2 YYNGEE. The sample belongs to a study of cytomegalovirus exposure and HLA in healthy donors. The donors (healthy individuals) were bone marrow donors. Overall study results and limits: It was about 150 TCR beta chains that were listed as cytomegalovirus-associated. According to an earlier analysis, most TCR beta V segments yielded productive rearrangements about 87% or about 30% of the time.

Primers for the PCR totalled 60 Vbeta and 13 Jbeta. The repertoire was sequenced with immunoSEQ multiplex PCR; TCRdb's copy has only in-frame clones and lacks some. The table includes 180,000 or so clones, 82% detected once. This chain links TRBV9 with TRBJ2-5; possible D gene TRBD1, 5 bases. The material sequenced was PBMCs. This sequence originates from a man aged 35 to 55 in good health and CMV-seronegative. The CDR3 DNA reads TGTGCCAGCAGCGTTCAGGGCCAAGAGACCCAGTACTTC. This codes for CASSVQGQETQYF.